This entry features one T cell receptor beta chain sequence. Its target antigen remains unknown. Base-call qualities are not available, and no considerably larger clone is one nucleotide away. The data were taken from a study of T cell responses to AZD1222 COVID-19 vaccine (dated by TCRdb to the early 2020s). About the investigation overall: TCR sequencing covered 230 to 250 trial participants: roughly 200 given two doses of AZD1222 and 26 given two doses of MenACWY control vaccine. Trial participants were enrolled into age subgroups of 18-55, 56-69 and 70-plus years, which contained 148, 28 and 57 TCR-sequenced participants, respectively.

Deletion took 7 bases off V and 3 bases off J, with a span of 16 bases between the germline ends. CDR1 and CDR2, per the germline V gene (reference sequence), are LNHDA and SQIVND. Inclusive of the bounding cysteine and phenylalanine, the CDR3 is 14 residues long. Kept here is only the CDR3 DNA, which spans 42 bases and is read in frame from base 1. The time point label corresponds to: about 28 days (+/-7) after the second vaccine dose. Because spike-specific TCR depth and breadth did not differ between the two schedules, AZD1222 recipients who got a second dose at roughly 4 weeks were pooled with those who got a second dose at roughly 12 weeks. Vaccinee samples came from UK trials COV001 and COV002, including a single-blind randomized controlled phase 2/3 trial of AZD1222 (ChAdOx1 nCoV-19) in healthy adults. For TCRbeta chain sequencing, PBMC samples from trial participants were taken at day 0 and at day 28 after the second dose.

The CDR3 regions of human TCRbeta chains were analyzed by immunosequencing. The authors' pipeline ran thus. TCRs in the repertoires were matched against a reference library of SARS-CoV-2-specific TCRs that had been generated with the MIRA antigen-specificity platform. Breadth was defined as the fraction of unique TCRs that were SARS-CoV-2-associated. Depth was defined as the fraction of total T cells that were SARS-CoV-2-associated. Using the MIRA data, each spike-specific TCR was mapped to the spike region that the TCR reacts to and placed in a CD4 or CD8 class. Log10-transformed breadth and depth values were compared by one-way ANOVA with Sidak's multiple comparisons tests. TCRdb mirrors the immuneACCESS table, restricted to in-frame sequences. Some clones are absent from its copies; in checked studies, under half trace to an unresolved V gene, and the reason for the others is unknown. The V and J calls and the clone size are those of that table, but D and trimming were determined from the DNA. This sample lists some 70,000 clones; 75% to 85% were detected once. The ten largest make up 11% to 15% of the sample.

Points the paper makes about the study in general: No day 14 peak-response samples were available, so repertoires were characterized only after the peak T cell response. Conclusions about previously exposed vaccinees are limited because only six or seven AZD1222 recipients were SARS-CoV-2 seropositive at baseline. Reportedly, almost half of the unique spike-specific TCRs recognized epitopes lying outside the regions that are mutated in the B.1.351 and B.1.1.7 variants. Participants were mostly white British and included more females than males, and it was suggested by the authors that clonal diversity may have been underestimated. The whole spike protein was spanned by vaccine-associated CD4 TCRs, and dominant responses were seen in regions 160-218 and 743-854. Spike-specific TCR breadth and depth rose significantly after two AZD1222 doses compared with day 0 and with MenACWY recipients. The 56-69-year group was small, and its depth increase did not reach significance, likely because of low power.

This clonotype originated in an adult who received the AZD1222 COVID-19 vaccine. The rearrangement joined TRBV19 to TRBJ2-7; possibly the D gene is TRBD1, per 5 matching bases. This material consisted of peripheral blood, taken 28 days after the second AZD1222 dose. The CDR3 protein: CASTRRDSLYEQYF. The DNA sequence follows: TGTGCCAGTACCCGGCGAGACAGTCTCTACGAGCAGTACTTC.